Sequencing of this TCR beta chain was carried out in a study of CD8 T cells in ankylosing spondylitis. Study results and limitations: In ankylosing spondylitis blood, a motif of roughly 8 highly homologous TCR beta variants appeared characteristic. Reactive arthritis synovial fluid and blood previously showed some of these motif variants. Reports say disease-linked clones showed up significantly more in matched ankylosing spondylitis synovial fluid. Disease-linked clones, CD8+, were relatively rare in peripheral blood.

This clonotype came up many times. Its antigen remains unknown. This CDR3 region has 15 residues. Germline assignment: CDR1 SGHAT and CDR2 FQNNGV. V dropped 4 bases and J dropped 8 bases, with 15 bases sitting between them. TCRdb re-analysed the 5' RACE reads in MiXCR, keeping a single row per CDR3 protein. The sample records approximately 220,000 distinct CDR3 sequences, over 9.5% being singletons. The clonotype comes from a male donor with ankylosing spondylitis or in good health (not recorded which). Sequenced input: blood, either unsorted or a sorted T cell fraction (not recorded which). V gene TRBV11-2 combines with J gene TRBJ1-6; no definite D call. Here the CDR3 DNA reads TGTGCCAGCAGCTCTGATATCTTCTACGATTCACCCCTCCACTTT. Translation: CASSSDIFYDSPLHF.